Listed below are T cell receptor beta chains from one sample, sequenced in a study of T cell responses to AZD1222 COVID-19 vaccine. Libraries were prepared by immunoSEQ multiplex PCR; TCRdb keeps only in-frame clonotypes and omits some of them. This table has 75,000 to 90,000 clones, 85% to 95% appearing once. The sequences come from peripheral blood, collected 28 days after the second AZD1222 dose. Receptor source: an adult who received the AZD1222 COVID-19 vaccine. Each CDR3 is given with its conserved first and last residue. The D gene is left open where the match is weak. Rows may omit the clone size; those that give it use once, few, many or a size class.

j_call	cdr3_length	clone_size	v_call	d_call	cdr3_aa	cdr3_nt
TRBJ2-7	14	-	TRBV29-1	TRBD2	CSVGGRTSSYEQYF	TGCAGCGTTGGCGGGAGGACCAGCTCCTACGAGCAGTACTTC
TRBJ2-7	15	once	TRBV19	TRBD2	CASSTGLAGSYEQYF	TGTGCCAGTAGTACTGGACTAGCGGGAAGCTACGAGCAGTACTTC
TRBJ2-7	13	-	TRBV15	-	CATSHTIRGPGYF	TGTGCCACCAGCCATACTATCAGGGGCCCAGGGTACTTC
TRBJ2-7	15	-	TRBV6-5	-	CASSYLDRGGHEQYF	TGTGCCAGCAGTTACTTAGACCGGGGCGGGCACGAGCAGTACTTC
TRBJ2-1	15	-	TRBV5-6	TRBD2	CASSPGTSGYNEQFF	TGTGCCAGCAGCCCTGGGACTAGCGGTTACAATGAGCAGTTCTTC
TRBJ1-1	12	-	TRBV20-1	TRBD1	CSASRGQNLAFF	TGCAGTGCTAGTCGGGGACAGAATTTAGCTTTCTTT
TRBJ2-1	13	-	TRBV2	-	CASSEWRTDKQFF	TGTGCCAGCAGTGAGTGGAGGACCGACAAGCAGTTCTTC
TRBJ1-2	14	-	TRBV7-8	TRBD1	CASRGQGINYGYTF	TGTGCCAGCAGGGGACAGGGTATTAACTATGGCTACACCTTC
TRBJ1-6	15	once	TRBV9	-	CASSGGGPSASPLHF	TGTGCCAGCAGCGGCGGGGGACCGTCAGCATCACCCCTCCACTTT
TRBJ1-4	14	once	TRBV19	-	CASSIVAGYEKLFF	TGTGCCAGTAGTATTGTGGCGGGATATGAAAAACTGTTTTTT
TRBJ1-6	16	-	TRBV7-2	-	CASSWTTGVYNSPLHF	TGTGCCAGCAGCTGGACGACTGGAGTCTATAATTCACCCCTCCACTTT
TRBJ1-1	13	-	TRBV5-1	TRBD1	CASSLVQGTEAFF	TGCGCCAGCAGCTTGGTACAGGGGACTGAAGCTTTCTTT
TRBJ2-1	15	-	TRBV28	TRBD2	CASSLAGGRFNEQFF	TGTGCCAGCAGTCTAGCGGGAGGGCGATTCAATGAGCAGTTCTTC
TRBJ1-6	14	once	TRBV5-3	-	CARSSGQENSPLHF	TGTGCCAGAAGCTCCGGGCAGGAGAATTCACCCCTCCACTTT
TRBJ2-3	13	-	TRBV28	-	CASSPQEQDTQYF	TGTGCCAGCAGCCCCCAGGAGCAGGATACGCAGTATTTT
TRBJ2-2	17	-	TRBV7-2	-	CASSLAWGSKSPGELFF	TGTGCCAGCAGCTTAGCGTGGGGGTCTAAGTCCCCCGGGGAGCTGTTTTTT
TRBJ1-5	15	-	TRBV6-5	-	CASSYGGGPGEPQHF	TGTGCCAGCAGTTACGGTGGTGGGCCCGGGGAGCCCCAGCATTTT
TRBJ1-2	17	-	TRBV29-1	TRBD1	CSVDIEITRTGADGYTF	TGCAGCGTTGATATTGAAATAACCAGGACAGGGGCCGATGGCTACACCTTC
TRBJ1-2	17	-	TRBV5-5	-	CASSLEGRDLANYGYTF	TGTGCCAGCAGCTTGGAAGGGAGGGACCTAGCTAACTATGGCTACACCTTC
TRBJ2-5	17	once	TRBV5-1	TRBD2	CASSLGGRSGEQETQYF	TGCGCCAGCAGCTTGGGCGGCCGGAGCGGGGAACAAGAGACCCAGTACTTC
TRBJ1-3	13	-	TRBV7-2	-	CASSWTARNTIYF	TGTGCCAGCAGCTGGACAGCCCGAAACACCATATATTTT
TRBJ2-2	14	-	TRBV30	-	CAWTGTSNTGELFF	TGTGCCTGGACCGGGACCTCGAACACCGGGGAGCTGTTTTTT
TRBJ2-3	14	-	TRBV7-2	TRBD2	CASSQGLAADTQYF	TGTGCCAGCAGCCAGGGACTAGCGGCAGATACGCAGTATTTT
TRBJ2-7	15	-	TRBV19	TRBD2	CASQGLAGGSYEQYF	TGTGCCAGCCAGGGACTAGCGGGAGGCTCCTACGAGCAGTACTTC
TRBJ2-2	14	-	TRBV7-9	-	CASSQDRGTGELFF	TGTGCCAGCAGCCAAGATAGGGGAACCGGGGAGCTGTTTTTT
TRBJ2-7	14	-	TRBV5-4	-	CASSLRGQSYEQYF	TGTGCCAGCAGCTTGAGGGGTCAGTCCTACGAGCAGTACTTC
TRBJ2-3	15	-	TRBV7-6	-	CASSSDTNDLYTQYF	TGTGCCAGCAGCTCGGACACGAACGACTTATATACGCAGTATTTT
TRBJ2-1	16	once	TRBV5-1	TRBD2	CASSSSSGVAYNEQFF	TGCGCCAGCAGCTCATCTAGCGGGGTCGCGTACAATGAGCAGTTCTTC
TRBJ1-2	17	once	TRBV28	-	CASSLSTTPGQSYGYTF	TGTGCCAGCAGTTTATCAACCACGCCTGGGCAGAGCTATGGCTACACCTTC
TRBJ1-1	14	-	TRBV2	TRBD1	CASNWGQTNTEAFF	TGTGCCAGCAATTGGGGACAGACTAACACTGAAGCTTTCTTT
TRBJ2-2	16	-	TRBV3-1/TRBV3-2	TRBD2	CASSLLGTSGSAELFF	TGTGCCAGCAGCCTCCTCGGGACTAGCGGGAGCGCGGAGCTGTTTTTT
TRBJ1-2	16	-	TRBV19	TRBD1	CASLPGQGTFNYGYTF	TGTGCGTCGTTACCGGGACAGGGAACTTTTAACTATGGCTACACCTTC
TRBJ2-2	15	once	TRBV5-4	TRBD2	CASSSSGRGAGELFF	TGTGCCAGCAGCTCGAGCGGGAGGGGAGCCGGGGAGCTGTTTTTT
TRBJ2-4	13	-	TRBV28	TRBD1	CATGQGSKNIQYF	TGTGCCACGGGACAGGGTTCCAAAAACATTCAGTACTTC
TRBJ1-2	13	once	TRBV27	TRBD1	CASRRDRGDGYTF	TGTGCCAGCCGCCGGGACAGGGGGGATGGCTACACCTTC
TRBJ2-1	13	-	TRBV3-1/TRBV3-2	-	CASSPLVGTQQFF	TGTGCCAGCAGCCCCTTAGTCGGGACTCAGCAGTTCTTC
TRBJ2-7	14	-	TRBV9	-	CASSREWGSYEQYF	TGTGCCAGCAGCCGGGAGTGGGGATCCTACGAGCAGTACTTC
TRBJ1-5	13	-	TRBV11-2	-	CASSWAVNQPQHF	TGTGCCAGCAGCTGGGCAGTCAATCAGCCCCAGCATTTT
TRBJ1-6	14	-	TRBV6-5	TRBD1	CASTSGTANSPLHF	TGTGCCAGCACCTCCGGGACAGCCAATTCACCCCTCCACTTT
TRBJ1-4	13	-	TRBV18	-	CASSPRHNEKLFF	TGTGCCAGCTCACCGCGCCACAATGAAAAACTGTTTTTT
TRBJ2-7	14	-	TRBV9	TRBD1	CASSGGQGTYEQYF	TGTGCCAGCAGCGGGGGACAGGGGACCTACGAGCAGTACTTC
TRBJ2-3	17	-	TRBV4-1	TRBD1	CASSANPTGANTDTQYF	TGCGCCAGCAGCGCCAACCCGACAGGGGCTAACACAGATACGCAGTATTTT
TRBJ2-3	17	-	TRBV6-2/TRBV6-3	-	CASSSISVGLRTDTQYF	TGTGCCAGCAGTTCCATAAGCGTTGGGCTGAGAACAGATACGCAGTATTTT
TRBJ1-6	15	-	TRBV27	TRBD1	CASSSGQGSSSPLHF	TGTGCCAGCAGTTCCGGACAGGGGTCAAGTTCACCCCTCCACTTT
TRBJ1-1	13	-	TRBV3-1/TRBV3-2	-	CASSQAFGFGAFF	TGTGCCAGCAGCCAAGCTTTCGGGTTTGGCGCTTTCTTT
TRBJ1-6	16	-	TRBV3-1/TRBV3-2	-	CASSQDPFFTDSPLHF	TGTGCCAGCAGCCAAGATCCGTTTTTCACGGATTCACCCCTCCACTTT
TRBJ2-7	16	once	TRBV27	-	CASSSYSGSRPYEQYF	TGTGCCAGCAGTTCGTACTCAGGGTCCCGGCCCTACGAGCAGTACTTC
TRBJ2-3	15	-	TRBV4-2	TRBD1	CASSLGQGDTDTQYF	TGTGCCAGCAGCCTAGGACAGGGGGACACAGATACGCAGTATTTT
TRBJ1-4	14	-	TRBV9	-	CASSVGVRNEKLFF	TGTGCCAGCAGCGTGGGGGTCCGGAATGAAAAACTGTTTTTT
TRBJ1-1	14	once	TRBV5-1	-	CASSFGGMNTEAFF	TGCGCCAGCAGCTTTGGGGGGATGAACACTGAAGCTTTCTTT
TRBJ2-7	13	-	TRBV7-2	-	CASSSLPDYEQYF	TGTGCCAGCAGCTCCTTACCTGATTACGAGCAGTACTTC
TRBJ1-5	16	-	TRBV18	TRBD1	CASSPLGQGSNQPQHF	TGTGCCAGCTCACCCCTCGGACAGGGGAGCAATCAGCCCCAGCATTTT
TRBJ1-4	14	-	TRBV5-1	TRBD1	CASSSGQGYEKLFF	TGCGCCAGCAGCTCGGGACAGGGATATGAAAAACTGTTTTTT